This T cell receptor (beta chain) derives from a study of T-cell memory formation after mild COVID-19. This CDR3 has 14 amino acids. The V end lost 2 bases, the J end lost 2 bases, and 10 bases lay between the germline ends. CDR1 and CDR2 (germline): MGHDK, SYGVNS. After 5'RACE with constant-segment primers, TCR alpha and TCR beta cDNA libraries carrying sample barcodes and UMIs were obtained. TCRdb reprocessed the 5' RACE reads via MiXCR and lists one record per CDR3 protein. The sample has around 82,000 distinct CDR3 sequences, 9.5% to 15% seen once; the top ten hold roughly 40%. This receptor was taken from a man aged 18 to 30 who had mild COVID-19 (a few samples of this study predate the infection). Cell type and time point are not known. The chain combines TRBV25-1 with TRBJ2-7, with D possibly being TRBD1 (5 bases). The sequenced sample consisted of PBMCs or a T cell subset sorted from them (not recorded which). CDR3: CASSEGAGPYEQYV. The CDR3 nucleotides read TGTGCCAGCAGTGAAGGGGCAGGTCCCTACGAGCAGTACGTC.